The clone carrying this T cell receptor beta chain has ten or more counts. One entry per CDR3 protein, called by TCRdb with MiXCR from the 5' RACE reads. Of 300,000 to 400,000 distinct CDR3 sequences in the sample, roughly 10% were seen once. In germline, CDR1 is SGHRS, CDR2 YFSETQ. This CDR3 is 16 amino acids long. Trimming took 0 bases from V and 0 from J, leaving 9 bases between them. The data are from a study of T cells after yellow fever vaccination. This sequence was found in a man between 18 and 35 years old who received the YFV17D yellow fever vaccine. The source was CD4+ T cells sorted from PBMCs, collected 45 days after the yellow fever booster vaccination. The chain joins TRBV5-1 to TRBJ2-2; a possible D gene is TRBD2 (6 bases). The CDR3 DNA follows: TGCGCCAGCAGCTTGGTGGGAGGTTCGAACACCGGGGAGCTGTTTTTT. As protein: CASSLVGGSNTGELFF.